Presented here are 27 T cell receptor beta chains from one specimen sequenced in a study of blood T cell repertoires in COVID-19. Here immunoSEQ multiplex PCR was the method, and the copy in TCRdb shows in-frame clones only, minus some. The sample has 150,000 to 200,000 clones; around 80% are singletons. Sequencing was done on a sample of PBMCs or T cells enriched from blood (not recorded which). These receptor sequences come from a man in his forties or fifties who had recovered from COVID-19.

The chain links TRBV29-1 to TRBJ2-7; 8 bases line up with TRBD1. The CDR3 is made up of 13 amino acids. V shed 6 bases, J shed 2 bases, and the junction held 6 bases outside the gene matches. Germline-derived CDR1 and CDR2 are SQVTM and ANQGSEA. The DNA of the CDR3 is TGCAGCGTGGGAGGACAGGGCACCTACGAGCAGTACTTC. Its protein product is CSVGGQGTYEQYF.

The sample holds one count of this clone. CDR3 sequence reads: CATRPQGGQADTQYF. The CDR3 DNA reads as TGTGCCACCAGGCCTCAGGGTGGTCAGGCAGATACGCAGTATTTT. J is TRBJ2-3 and V is TRBV24-1; D may be TRBD1 (5 bases). Trimming took off 7 bases at V and 4 bases at J, with 17 bases between the two ends. The CDR3 runs to 15 residues. CDR1 is KGHDR, CDR2 SFDVKD, per germline.

The gene calls are TRBV28 and TRBJ2-7; TRBD1 matches at 7 bases. Trimming removed 6 bases from V and 0 bases from J; junction bases left unmatched: 8. The CDR3 has 15 residues. Germline V lookup: CDR1 MDHEN, CDR2 SYDVKM. The CDR3, as DNA: TGTGCCAGCAGCACTAGGGGGCCTTTCTCCTACGAGCAGTACTTC. Translated, it gives CASSTRGPFSYEQYF.

This clone was found once. The V gene is TRBV28, the J gene TRBJ1-4; maybe TRBD1 (5 bases). Germline V gives CDR1 MDHEN, CDR2 SYDVKM. This CDR3 region has 14 residues. Between the trimmed V and J ends, which lost 4 bases and 1 base, there was a span of 7 bases. The CDR3: CASSYGGTNEKLFF. CDR3 coding DNA: TGTGCCAGCAGTTACGGGGGAACTAATGAAAAACTGTTTTTT.

The chain carries TRBV12-3 or TRBV12-4 and TRBJ1-5; D is unresolved. The CDR3 has 12 amino acids. Trimming left V 2 bases short and J 6 bases short, with 5 bases between. The CDR3 region has the DNA TGTGCCAGCAGTTTACCCGGTCAGCCCCAGCATTTT. It codes for CASSLPGQPQHF.

In its sample, this clone was seen a few times. V and J are TRBV7-9 and TRBJ1-2, with D possibly matching TRBD1 (6 bases). The CDR3 spans 15 residues. V was pared by 6 bases and J by 4 bases, with 18 bases between. The germline V gene encodes CDR1 SEHNR and CDR2 FQNEAQ (reference sequence). CDR3 residues: CASSPNTGGAYGYTF. CDR3 in DNA: TGTGCCAGCAGTCCCAACACGGGGGGGGCCTATGGCTACACCTTC.

This clone is classed as medium-sized. The chain employs TRBV15 and TRBJ1-5, with D possibly TRBD1 on 5 matching bases. Between the trimmed V and J ends, which lost 0 bases and 7 bases, there was a span of 13 bases. The CDR3 has 15 residues. In germline, CDR1 is LNHNV, CDR2 YYDKDF (reference sequence). In DNA form, the CDR3 reads TGTGCCACCAGCAGAGAGGGGGGGAGGGGCCAGCCCCAGCATTTT. Its translation is CATSREGGRGQPQHF.

The chain links TRBV5-4 to TRBJ2-5; possible D gene TRBD1, 6 bases. CDR1 is SGHNT and CDR2 is YYREEE in the germline V gene (reference sequence). The ends were cut back, 2 bases at V and 1 base at J, with 9 bases in the middle. CDR3 size: 14 residues. The CDR3 DNA reads as TGTGCCAGCAGCTTACAGGGATTCCAAGAGACCCAGTACTTC. This sequence encodes CASSLQGFQETQYF.

This clone was seen a few times. This chain uses TRBV19 with TRBJ1-6, with D possibly TRBD1 on 6 matching bases. There are 14 residues in the CDR3. The germline gives CDR1 LNHDA, CDR2 SQIVND (reference sequence). V was clipped by 0 bases and J by 7 bases, with 7 bases between them. The CDR3 DNA is TGTGCCAGTAGTATAGAAGGACAGAATTCACCCCTCCACTTT. This gives the protein CASSIEGQNSPLHF.

The chain is built from TRBV28 and TRBJ2-5; 11 bases are a match to TRBD2. This CDR3 comprises 15 residues. Germline V gene data show CDR1 as MDHEN and CDR2 as SYDVKM. The V and J ends lost 3 bases and 1 base, in that order; junction bases with no gene match: 1. The CDR3 loop reads CASSFTSGGQETQYF. The CDR3 DNA is TGTGCCAGCAGTTTTACTAGCGGGGGCCAAGAGACCCAGTACTTC. Together with reference TRBV28 and TRBJ2-5, the CDR3 gives the full variable domain: DVKVTQSSRYLVKRTGEKVFLECVQDMDHENMFWYRQDPGLGLRLIYFSYDVKMKEKGDIPEGYSVSREKKERFSLILESASTNQTSMYLCASSFTSGGQETQYFGPGTRLLVL.

The chain combines TRBV7-2 with TRBJ1-1; 9 bases agree with TRBD1. Per the germline V gene, CDR1 is SGHTA and CDR2 is FQGNSA. This CDR3 comprises 14 residues. The V gene end was trimmed by 2 bases and the J gene end by 7 bases; junction bases not matched to a gene: 5. The CDR3 loop reads CASSLRDRASEAFF. CDR3 DNA: TGTGCCAGCAGCTTACGGGACAGGGCAAGTGAAGCTTTCTTT.

The chain recombines TRBV28 with TRBJ1-5; tentatively, D is TRBD1 (6 bases). The V gene's germline CDR1 is MDHEN and CDR2 SYDVKM. This CDR3 is built from 15 residues. The V end lost 1 base, the J end lost 10 bases, and 17 bases lay between the germline ends. In nucleotides, the CDR3 is TGTGCCAGCAGTTTATTTGGGGCAGGGGATAATCCCCAGCATTTT. It translates to CASSLFGAGDNPQHF.

The V call is TRBV6-4, the J call TRBJ1-5, with a tentative D call TRBD1 (5 bases). Germline-derived CDR1 and CDR2 are MRHNA and SNTAGT. V was shortened by 2 bases and J by 0 bases, with 14 bases between the two germline ends. This CDR3 spans 17 amino acids. The CDR3 DNA sequence: TGTGCCAGCAGTGACCAACAGGAGACAGATAGCAATCAGCCCCAGCATTTT. Residues: CASSDQQETDSNQPQHF.

The rearrangement joins TRBV6-5 to TRBJ2-3; 11 bases fit TRBD2. This CDR3 region has 14 residues. Trimming removed 5 bases from V and 5 bases from J; junction bases left unmatched: 3. Germline loops: CDR1 MNHEY, CDR2 SVGAGI. CDR3 loop: CASSLAGGIDTQYF. DNA of the CDR3: TGTGCCAGCAGTCTAGCGGGGGGAATAGATACGCAGTATTTT.

J is TRBJ2-1 and V is TRBV24-1, with 9 bases fitting TRBD1. The V and J ends lost 3 bases and 4 bases, in that order; junction bases with no gene match: 9. The V gene's germline CDR1 is KGHDR and CDR2 SFDVKD. The CDR3 is 17 residues long. CDR3 DNA sequence: TGTGCCACCAGTGATCCTGGTGTGGGACAGGGATACAATGAGCAGTTCTTC. It is translated as CATSDPGVGQGYNEQFF.

This clone has only a few counts. The CDR3 reads CASSPWGHGANVLTF. The DNA of the CDR3 is TGTGCCAGCTCACCTTGGGGGCATGGGGCCAACGTCCTGACTTTC. This chain connects TRBV18 to TRBJ2-6; weak D call: TRBD1 (6 bases). V was trimmed by 3 bases and J by 3 bases, leaving 9 bases between them. There are 15 residues in the CDR3. The germline V gene encodes CDR1 KGHSH and CDR2 LQKENI. Combining the CDR3 with reference TRBV18 and TRBJ2-6 gives the whole variable domain NAGVMQNPRHLVRRRGQEARLRCSPMKGHSHVYWYRQLPEEGLKFMVYLQKENIIDESGMPKERFSAEFPKEGPSILRIQQVVRGDSAAYFCASSPWGHGANVLTFGAGSRLTVL.

The chain recombines TRBV7-2 with TRBJ1-3; 7 bases fit TRBD1. Germline-derived CDR1 and CDR2 are SGHTA and FQGNSA. The CDR3 is made up of 14 amino acids. Trimming at V came to 5 bases and at J to 4 bases, leaving 5 bases not matched to a gene. The DNA of the CDR3 is TGTGCCAGCAGCGCCGGGACAGCCGGAAACACCATATATTTT. It specifies CASSAGTAGNTIYF.

The gene calls are TRBV28 and TRBJ2-3, with 10 bases matching TRBD2. Germline-derived CDR1 and CDR2 are MDHEN and SYDVKM. Losses at the gene ends were 8 bases for V and 1 base for J; bases not matched to a gene: 6. The length of the CDR3 is 15 residues. CDR3 residues: CASGSSGSGTDTQYF. Here the CDR3 DNA reads TGTGCCAGCGGATCTAGCGGGAGTGGCACAGATACGCAGTATTTT. The full variable domain, with the rest looked up from reference TRBV28 and TRBJ2-3, is DVKVTQSSRYLVKRTGEKVFLECVQDMDHENMFWYRQDPGLGLRLIYFSYDVKMKEKGDIPEGYSVSREKKERFSLILESASTNQTSMYLCASGSSGSGTDTQYFGPGTRLTVL.

This chain connects TRBV4-2 to TRBJ1-2; 10 bases map to TRBD1. The germline CDR1 and CDR2 sequences are LGHNA and YNFKEQ. The J segment lost 8 bases and the V segment lost 1 base, leaving 4 bases of the junction unmatched. CDR3 length: 14 amino acids. CDR3 residues: CASSQADRGQGYTF. CDR3 sequence (DNA): TGTGCCAGCAGCCAAGCAGACAGGGGGCAAGGCTACACCTTC.

V and J are TRBV5-4 and TRBJ1-6; TRBD1 agrees at 11 bases. Looked up from germline, CDR1 is SGHNT and CDR2 is YYREEE (reference sequence). The CDR3 sequence is 19 residues long. Trimming cost V 1 base and J 7 bases; bases outside gene matches: 13. The CDR3 reads CASSLPSGTGGFENSPLHF. The CDR3 DNA follows: TGTGCCAGCAGCTTGCCTTCCGGGACAGGGGGTTTCGAGAATTCACCCCTCCACTTT.

The CDR3 nucleotides are TGTGCCAGCAGTTTGGGTTGGGGGGGAAGCTCTGGAAACACCATATATTTT. Translation: CASSLGWGGSSGNTIYF. The chain recombines TRBV28 with TRBJ1-3, with D maybe TRBD1 (5 bases). The germline V gene encodes CDR1 MDHEN and CDR2 SYDVKM. V lost 3 bases, J lost 0 bases, and 15 bases lay in between. The CDR3 sequence is 17 residues long.

The chain joins TRBV5-1 to TRBJ1-3; 7 bases are shared with TRBD1. The junction had 3 bases not matched to a gene; V was cut back by 0 bases and J by 0 bases. There are 16 residues in the CDR3. CDR1 and CDR2 from the germline V gene are SGHRS and YFSETQ. In DNA, the CDR3 is TGCGCCAGCAGCTTGGGTGCAGGGGGCTCTGGAAACACCATATATTTT. This codes for CASSLGAGGSGNTIYF.

V usage is TRBV5-8 and J usage is TRBJ1-5; the match to TRBD1 covers 9 bases. V lost 5 bases, J lost 7 bases, and 7 bases stayed unmatched. The CDR3 sequence is 14 residues long. Per germline, CDR1 SGHTS and CDR2 YDEGEE. CDR3 sequence: CASREDRGGQPQHF. For the CDR3, the DNA is TGTGCCAGCAGGGAGGACAGGGGTGGGCAGCCCCAGCATTTT.

The chain recombines TRBV11-1 with TRBJ2-7; 7 nucleotides line up with TRBD2. The CDR3 is made up of 16 amino acids. Germline trimming cut 5 bases from V and 0 bases from J; bases unmatched to any gene: 10. Per the germline V gene, CDR1 is SGHAT and CDR2 is FQDESV (reference sequence). CDR3 residues: CASSQTRTRPSYEQYF. CDR3 DNA sequence: TGTGCCAGCAGCCAAACCAGGACTAGGCCCTCCTACGAGCAGTACTTC.

J is TRBJ2-1 and V is TRBV6-2 or TRBV6-3, with TRBD2 matching 10 bases. V dropped 5 bases and J dropped 6; count of bases not matched to a gene: 10. The length of the CDR3 is 16 residues. Per germline, CDR1 MNHEY and CDR2 SVGEGT. CDR3 sequence reads: CASSPNLAGDGNEQFF. The CDR3 DNA reads as TGTGCCAGCAGTCCAAATCTAGCGGGAGATGGCAATGAGCAGTTCTTC.

This clone was seen a handful of times. This sequence joins TRBV5-4 and TRBJ1-6; the match to TRBD1 covers 7 bases. The CDR3 extends over 17 amino acids. Trimming at V came to 3 bases and at J to 2 bases, leaving 8 bases not matched to a gene. The germline V gene encodes CDR1 SGHNT and CDR2 YYREEE (reference sequence). The CDR3 is CASSSGQATTYNSPLHF. The CDR3 nucleotides are TGTGCCAGCAGCTCCGGACAGGCGACAACCTATAATTCACCCCTCCACTTT.

This chain uses TRBV6-1 with TRBJ1-6, with D hard to call. The CDR3 totals 15 residues. Trimming removed 2 bases from V and 10 bases from J, with 15 bases in between. Germline values: CDR1 MNHNS, CDR2 SASEGT. This CDR3 reads CASSERVSLGSPLHF. CDR3 bases: TGTGCCAGCAGTGAACGGGTATCCCTTGGGTCACCCCTCCACTTT.